This TCR beta chain was obtained from a study of blood T cell repertoires in COVID-19. Overall study context: COVID-19 samples, acute and convalescent, were from the United States, Italy and Spain. The cDNA or gDNA used as material had been derived from T cells, B-cell-depleted T cells, or PBMCs.

Germline V gene lookup returns CDR1 SGHRS and CDR2 YFSETQ. Trimming at V came to 4 bases and at J to 5 bases, leaving 8 bases not matched to a gene. CDR3 size: 15 residues. Study processing details: Counts of nucleated cells, estimated from reference gene primer amplification, were obtained. Here immunoSEQ multiplex PCR was the method, and the copy in TCRdb shows in-frame clones only, minus some. From that table come the V and J calls and clone size; the DNA was used to work out D and trimming. The sample yields around 250,000 clones, about nine tenths seen once. Individuals drawn from approximately 26 US areas were roughly 18 to 95 years old.

The receptor's source is a woman aged 30 to 39 with acute COVID-19. Sequencing was performed on PBMCs or T cells enriched from blood (not recorded which). V and J are TRBV5-1 and TRBJ2-2; 7 bases align to TRBD2. CDR3 amino acids: CASSAERGVTGELFF. CDR3 bases: TGCGCCAGCAGCGCCGAGCGGGGAGTGACCGGGGAGCTGTTTTTT.